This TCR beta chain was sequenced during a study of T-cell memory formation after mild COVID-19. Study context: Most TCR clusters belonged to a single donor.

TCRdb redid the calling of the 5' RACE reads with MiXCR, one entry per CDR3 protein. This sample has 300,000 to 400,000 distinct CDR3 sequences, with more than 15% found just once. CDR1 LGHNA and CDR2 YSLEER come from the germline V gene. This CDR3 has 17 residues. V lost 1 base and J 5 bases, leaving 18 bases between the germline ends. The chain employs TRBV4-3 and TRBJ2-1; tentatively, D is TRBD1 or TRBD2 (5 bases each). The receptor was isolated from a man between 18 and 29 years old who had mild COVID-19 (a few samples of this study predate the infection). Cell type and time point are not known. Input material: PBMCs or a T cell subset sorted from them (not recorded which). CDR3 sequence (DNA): TGCGCCAGCAGCCAAGTATGGGGGTGGTCTTTGAACAATGAGCAGTTCTTC. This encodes CASSQVWGWSLNNEQFF.